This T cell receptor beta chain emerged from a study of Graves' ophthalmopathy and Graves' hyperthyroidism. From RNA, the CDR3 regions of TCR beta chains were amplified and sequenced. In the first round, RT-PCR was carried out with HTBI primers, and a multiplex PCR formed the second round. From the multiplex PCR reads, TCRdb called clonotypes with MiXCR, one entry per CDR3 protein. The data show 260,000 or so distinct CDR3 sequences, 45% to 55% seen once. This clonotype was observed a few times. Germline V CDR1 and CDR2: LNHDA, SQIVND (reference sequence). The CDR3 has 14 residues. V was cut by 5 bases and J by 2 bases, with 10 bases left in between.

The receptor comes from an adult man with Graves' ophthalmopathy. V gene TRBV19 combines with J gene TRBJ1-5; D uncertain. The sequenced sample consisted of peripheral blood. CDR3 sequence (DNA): TGTGCCAGTAGTGCCACAGAGCGCAATCAGCCCCAGCATTTT. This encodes CASSATERNQPQHF.